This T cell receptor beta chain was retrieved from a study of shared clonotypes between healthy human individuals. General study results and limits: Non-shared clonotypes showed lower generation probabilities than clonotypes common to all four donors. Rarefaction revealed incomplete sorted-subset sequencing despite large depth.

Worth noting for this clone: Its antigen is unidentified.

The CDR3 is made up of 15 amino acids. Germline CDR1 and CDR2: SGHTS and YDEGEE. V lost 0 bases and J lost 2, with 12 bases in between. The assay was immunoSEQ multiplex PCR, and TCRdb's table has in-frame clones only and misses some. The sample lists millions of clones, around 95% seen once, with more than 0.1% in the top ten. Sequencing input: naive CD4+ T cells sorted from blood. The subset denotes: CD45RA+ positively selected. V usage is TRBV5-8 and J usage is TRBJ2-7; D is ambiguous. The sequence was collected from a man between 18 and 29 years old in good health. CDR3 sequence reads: CASSLGVKGTYEQYF. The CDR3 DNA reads TGTGCCAGCAGCTTGGGAGTGAAGGGTACCTACGAGCAGTACTTC.